Presented here are 6 T cell receptor beta chains from one specimen sequenced in a study of blood T cell repertoires in COVID-19. TCRdb keeps only in-frame clones here, not all; method: immunoSEQ multiplex PCR. The sample lists approximately 250,000 clones; around 89% were seen once. Specimen: PBMCs or T cells enriched from blood (not recorded which). These receptors all come from a woman aged 40 to 49 with acute COVID-19.

V and J are TRBV19 and TRBJ1-1; D remains ambiguous. CDR1 is LNHDA and CDR2 is SQIVND in the germline V gene (reference sequence). The CDR3 covers 13 residues. The V and J ends lost 5 bases and 4 bases respectively, with 11 bases between them. CDR3 DNA sequence: TGTGCCAGTAGTTTTCGACGGAGCACTGAAGCTTTCTTT. Its translation: CASSFRRSTEAFF.

This clone has just one count. The chain has TRBV30 and TRBJ1-6; D possibly corresponds to TRBD1 (6 bases). Germline values: CDR1 GTSNPN, CDR2 SVGIG (reference sequence). With 3 bases removed from V and 11 bases from J, the gap between germline ends came to 14 bases. The CDR3 sequence is 13 residues long. The CDR3 spells CAWRGGAGAPLHF. CDR3 nucleotide sequence: TGTGCCTGGAGGGGGGGGGCAGGTGCACCCCTCCACTTT.

This clone was found once. This chain links TRBV6-2 or TRBV6-3 with TRBJ1-2; 9 bases are a match to TRBD1. With 6 bases clipped from V and 2 bases from J, the junction kept 10 bases outside the gene matches. There are 16 residues in the CDR3. Germline CDR1 MNHEY, CDR2 SVGEGT. The CDR3 nucleotides are TGTGCCAGCAGCACGTTACGAGGGACAGGGAACTATGGCTACACCTTC. Translated, it gives CASSTLRGTGNYGYTF.

The chain joins TRBV5-1 to TRBJ1-4, with D perhaps TRBD1 (5 bases). The germline V gene encodes CDR1 SGHRS and CDR2 YFSETQ. The CDR3 totals 17 residues. V was clipped by 0 bases and J by 0 bases, with 12 bases between them. The CDR3 protein is CASSLAGGRATNEKLFF. In DNA, the CDR3 is TGCGCCAGCAGCTTGGCCGGGGGAAGGGCAACTAATGAAAAACTGTTTTTT.

V gene TRBV28 combines with J gene TRBJ2-7; TRBD1 might be the D (6 bases). The CDR3 spans 16 residues. Trimming took off 2 bases at V and 3 bases at J, with 17 bases between the two ends. Looked up from germline, CDR1 is MDHEN and CDR2 is SYDVKM. CDR3 region: CASSLQPTGFDYEQYF. Here the CDR3 DNA reads TGTGCCAGCAGTTTACAGCCTACAGGGTTTGACTACGAGCAGTACTTC.

Remarks on this clone: This specimen includes other DNA sequences encoding the same CDR3. The chain couples TRBV7-6 to TRBJ2-3, with TRBD2 matching over 10 bases. Germline values: CDR1 SGHVS, CDR2 FNYEAQ. Losses at the gene ends were 1 base for V and 6 bases for J; bases not matched to a gene: 4. This CDR3 has 15 residues. CDR3 nucleotide sequence: TGTGCCAGCAGCTTAGGAGCGGGGGGGCCGGATACGCAGTATTTT. The encoded protein is CASSLGAGGPDTQYF.